This TCR beta chain was profiled in a study of T cell responses to AZD1222 COVID-19 vaccine (dated by TCRdb to the early 2020s). Context from the whole study: TCR sequencing covered some 240 trial participants: roughly 200 given two doses of AZD1222 and about 26 given two doses of MenACWY control vaccine. Trial participants were enrolled by age into 18-55, 56-69 and 70-plus year subgroups, with about 150, 28 and 57 TCR-sequenced participants respectively.

As to this clone: The antigen it binds to is not known. No qualities accompany the bases; no much larger clone lies one base away. This CDR3 is also generated by other DNA sequences in the sample.

CDR1 is given as SGHDT and CDR2 as YYEEEE, both from the germline V gene. From the cysteine up to the phenylalanine, the CDR3 has a length of 12 residues. The entry retains the CDR3 DNA only, 36 bases that are in frame from base 1. V is shortened by 1 base, J by 5 bases, and the region joining them spans 6 bases. Overall study outcomes, separate from this receptor: Nearly half of unique spike-specific TCRs reportedly recognized epitopes outside regions mutated in the B.1.351 and B.1.1.7 variants. Conclusions about previously exposed vaccinees are limited because only six or seven AZD1222 recipients were SARS-CoV-2 seropositive at baseline. The whole spike protein was spanned by vaccine-associated CD4 TCRs, and dominant responses were seen in regions 160-218 and 743-854. Participants were mostly white British and included more females than males, and it was suggested by the authors that clonal diversity may have been underestimated. The 56-69-year group was small, and its depth increase did not reach significance, likely because of low power. After two AZD1222 doses, spike-specific TCR breadth and depth were significantly higher than at day 0 and than in MenACWY recipients. Because no samples from the day 14 peak response were available, repertoires could be characterized only after the peak T cell response.

The CDR3 regions of human TCRbeta chains were analyzed by immunosequencing. The published analysis was carried out like this. Repertoire TCRs were checked for matches against a reference library of SARS-CoV-2-specific TCRs that had been generated using the MIRA antigen-specificity platform. Breadth was defined as the fraction of unique TCRs that were SARS-CoV-2-associated, and depth was defined as the fraction of total T cells that were SARS-CoV-2-associated. Each spike-specific TCR was assigned to its reactive spike region and to a CD4 or CD8 class using the MIRA data. Log10-transformed breadth and depth values were compared by one-way ANOVA with Sidak's multiple comparisons tests. TCRdb's version of the immuneACCESS table is confined to in-frame rearrangements and falls short of the full clone set. An unresolved V gene accounts for under half of the shortfall where checked; the remainder is of unknown origin. From that table come the V and J calls and clone size; the DNA was used to work out D and trimming. Here the sample has 160,000 or so clones; about 90% occur a single time. The ten largest clones represent 1% to 1.4% of the sample.

In the paper's terms, the time point label means: about 28 days (+/-7) after the second vaccine dose. AZD1222 recipients whose second dose came at about 4 weeks and those whose second dose came at about 12 weeks were combined into one group, since spike-specific TCR depth and breadth did not differ between the two schedules. Vaccinee samples came from UK trials COV001 and COV002, including a single-blind randomized controlled phase 2/3 trial of AZD1222 (ChAdOx1 nCoV-19) in healthy adults. For TCRbeta chain sequencing, PBMC samples from trial participants were taken at day 0 and at day 28 after the second dose.

The V and J genes are TRBV5-6 and TRBJ1-2, with the D gene not clear enough to name. The TCR was taken from an adult who received the AZD1222 COVID-19 vaccine. The sequencing used peripheral blood, collected 28 days after the second AZD1222 dose. The CDR3: CASSLYGYGYTF. The DNA sequence follows: TGTGCCAGCAGCTTGTACGGGTATGGCTACACCTTC.